The T cell receptor (beta chain) described here comes from a study of T cell repertoires in cytomegalovirus infection. From germline, CDR1 is SGHVS and CDR2 FNYEAQ. V was trimmed by 2 bases and J by 0 bases, leaving 12 bases between them. The CDR3 sequence is 16 residues long. Whole-study results and caveats: It was HLA-C-restricted CMV-specific TCR beta clonotypes that dominated the response ex vivo.

TCRdb processed the reads anew with MiXCR; each CDR3 protein has one entry. This sample has 650,000 to 900,000 distinct CDR3 sequences, with 30% to 35% found just once. A remark on this clonotype: Its antigen is as yet unknown.

The specimen comprised cultured CD8+ T cells from PBMCs, sampled from culture after CMV antigen stimulation. This receptor was taken from a human donor in good health (CMV status not recorded). Some clones in this sample may be carry-over from other donors' samples. The rearrangement links TRBV7-6 to TRBJ2-3; D ambiguous. The CDR3 loop reads CASSLKDWVSTDTQYF. CDR3 bases: TGTGCCAGCAGCTTAAAGGATTGGGTTAGCACAGATACGCAGTATTTT.